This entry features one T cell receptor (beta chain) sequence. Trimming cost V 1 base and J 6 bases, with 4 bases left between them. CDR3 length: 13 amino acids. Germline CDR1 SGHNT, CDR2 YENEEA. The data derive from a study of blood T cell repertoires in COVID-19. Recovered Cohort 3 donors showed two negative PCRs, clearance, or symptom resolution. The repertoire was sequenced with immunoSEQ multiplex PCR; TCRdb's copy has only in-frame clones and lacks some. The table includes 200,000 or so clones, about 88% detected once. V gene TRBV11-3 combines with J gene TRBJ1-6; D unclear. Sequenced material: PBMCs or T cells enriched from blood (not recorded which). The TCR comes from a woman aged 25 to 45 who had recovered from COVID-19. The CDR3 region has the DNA TGTGCCAGCAGCTTAGCCCTTAATTCACCCCTCCACTTT. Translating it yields CASSLALNSPLHF.